Described below is a single T cell receptor (beta chain) sequence and its context. V shed 4 bases and J shed 7 bases, with 11 bases lying between them. Germline values: CDR1 SGHRS, CDR2 YFSETQ. The CDR3 runs 13 residues. These data originate in a study of blood T cell repertoires in COVID-19. About the study: From T cells, B-cell-depleted T cells, or PBMCs came the material, which was cDNA or gDNA.

Participants' own reports of clinical history determined their cohort assignment. Among Cohort 3 donors, those recovered had two negative PCRs, clearance, or symptom resolution. Original methodology: Estimation of nucleated cell counts relied on the amplification of reference gene primers. The method was immunoSEQ multiplex PCR; TCRdb's version includes in-frame clones alone and lacks a portion of them. The D gene and trimming were derived from the DNA, and the V and J assignments and clone size from that table. The table has a few hundred thousand clones, 82% seen once. This receptor was identified in an older woman who had recovered from COVID-19. The chain links TRBV5-1 to TRBJ1-4; D gene ambiguous. Sequences were obtained from PBMCs or T cells enriched from blood (not recorded which). The CDR3 loop reads CASSRNSGEKLFF. As DNA, the CDR3 is TGCGCCAGCAGCCGAAACTCTGGTGAAAAACTGTTTTTT.